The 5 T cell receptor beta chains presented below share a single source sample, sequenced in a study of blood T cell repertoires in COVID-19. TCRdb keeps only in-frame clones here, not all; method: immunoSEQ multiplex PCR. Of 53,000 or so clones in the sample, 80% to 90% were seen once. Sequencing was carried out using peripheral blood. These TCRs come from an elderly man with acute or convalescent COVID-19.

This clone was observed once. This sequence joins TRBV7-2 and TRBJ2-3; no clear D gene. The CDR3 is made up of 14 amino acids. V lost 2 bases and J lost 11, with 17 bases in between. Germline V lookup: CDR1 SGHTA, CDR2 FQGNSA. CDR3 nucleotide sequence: TGTGCCAGCAGCTTAATTGAGCTCTCTGGTATGCAGTATTTT. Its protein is CASSLIELSGMQYF.

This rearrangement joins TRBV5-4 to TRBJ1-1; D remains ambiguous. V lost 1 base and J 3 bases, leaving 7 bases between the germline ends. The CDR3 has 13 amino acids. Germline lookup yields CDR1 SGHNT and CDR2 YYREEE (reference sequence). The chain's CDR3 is CASSLLPYTEAFF. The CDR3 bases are TGTGCCAGCAGCTTGCTTCCCTACACTGAAGCTTTCTTT.

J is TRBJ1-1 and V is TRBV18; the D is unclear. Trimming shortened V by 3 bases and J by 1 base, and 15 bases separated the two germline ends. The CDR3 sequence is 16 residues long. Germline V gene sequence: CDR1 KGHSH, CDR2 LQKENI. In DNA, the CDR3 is TGTGCCAGCTCACCCTCTGAGGGTGCGAGGAACACTGAAGCTTTCTTT. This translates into CASSPSEGARNTEAFF. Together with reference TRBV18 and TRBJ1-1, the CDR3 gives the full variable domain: NAGVMQNPRHLVRRRGQEARLRCSPMKGHSHVYWYRQLPEEGLKFMVYLQKENIIDESGMPKERFSAEFPKEGPSILRIQQVVRGDSAAYFCASSPSEGARNTEAFFGQGTRLTVV.

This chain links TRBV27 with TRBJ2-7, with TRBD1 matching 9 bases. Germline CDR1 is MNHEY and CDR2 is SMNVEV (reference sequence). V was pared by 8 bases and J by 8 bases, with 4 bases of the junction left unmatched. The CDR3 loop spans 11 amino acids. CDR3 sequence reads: CASLDRGKQYF. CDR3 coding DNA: TGTGCCAGCCTAGACAGGGGGAAGCAGTACTTC.

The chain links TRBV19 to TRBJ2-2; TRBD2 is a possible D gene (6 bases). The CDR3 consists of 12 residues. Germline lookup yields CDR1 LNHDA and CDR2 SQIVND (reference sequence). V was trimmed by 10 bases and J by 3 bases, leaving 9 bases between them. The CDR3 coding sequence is TGTGCCATTGCTAGCGACACCGGGGAGCTGTTTTTT. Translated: CAIASDTGELFF. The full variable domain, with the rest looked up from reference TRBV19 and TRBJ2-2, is DGGITQSPKYLFRKEGQNVTLSCEQNLNHDAMYWYRQDPGQGLRLIYYSQIVNDFQKGDIAEGYSVSREKKESFPLTVTSAQKNPTAFYLCAIASDTGELFFGEGSRLTVL.